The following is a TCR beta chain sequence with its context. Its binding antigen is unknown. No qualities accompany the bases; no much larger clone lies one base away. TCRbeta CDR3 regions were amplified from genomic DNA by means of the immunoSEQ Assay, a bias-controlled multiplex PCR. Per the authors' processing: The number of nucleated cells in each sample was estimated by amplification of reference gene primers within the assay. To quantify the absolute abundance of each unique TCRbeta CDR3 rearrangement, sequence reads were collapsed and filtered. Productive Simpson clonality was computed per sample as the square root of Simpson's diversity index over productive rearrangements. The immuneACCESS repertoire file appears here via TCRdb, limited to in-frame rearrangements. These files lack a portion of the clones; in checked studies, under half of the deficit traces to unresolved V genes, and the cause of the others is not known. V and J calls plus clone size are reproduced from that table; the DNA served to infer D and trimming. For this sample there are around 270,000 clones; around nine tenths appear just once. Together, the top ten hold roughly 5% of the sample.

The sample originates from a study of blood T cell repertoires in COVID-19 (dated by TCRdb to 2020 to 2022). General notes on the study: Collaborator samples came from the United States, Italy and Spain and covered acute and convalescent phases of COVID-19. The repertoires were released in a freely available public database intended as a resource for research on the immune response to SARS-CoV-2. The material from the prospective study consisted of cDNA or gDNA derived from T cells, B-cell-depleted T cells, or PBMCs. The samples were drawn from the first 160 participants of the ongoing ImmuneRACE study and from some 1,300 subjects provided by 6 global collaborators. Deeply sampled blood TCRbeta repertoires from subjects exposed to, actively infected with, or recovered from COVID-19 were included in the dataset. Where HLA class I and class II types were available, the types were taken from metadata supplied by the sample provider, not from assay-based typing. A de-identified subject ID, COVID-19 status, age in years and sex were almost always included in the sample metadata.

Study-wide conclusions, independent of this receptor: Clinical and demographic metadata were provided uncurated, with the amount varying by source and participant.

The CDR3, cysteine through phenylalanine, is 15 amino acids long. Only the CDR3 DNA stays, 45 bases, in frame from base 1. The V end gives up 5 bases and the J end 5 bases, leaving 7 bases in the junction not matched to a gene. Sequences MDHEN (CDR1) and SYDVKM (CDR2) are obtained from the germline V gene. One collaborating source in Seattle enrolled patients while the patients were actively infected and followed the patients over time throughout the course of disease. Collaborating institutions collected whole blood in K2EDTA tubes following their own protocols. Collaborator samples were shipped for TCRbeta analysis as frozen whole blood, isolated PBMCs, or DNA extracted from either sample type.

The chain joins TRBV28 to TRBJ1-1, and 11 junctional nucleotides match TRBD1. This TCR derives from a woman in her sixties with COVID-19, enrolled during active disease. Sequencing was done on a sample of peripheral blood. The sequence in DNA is TGTGCCAGCAGTCCCTGGGGGGACAGGGGGACTGAAGCTTTCTTT. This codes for CASSPWGDRGTEAFF.